The 2 T cell receptor beta chains below come from one sample, sequenced in a study of CD8+CD57+ T cells in acquired aplastic anemia. By flow cytometry, patients selected for sequencing had shown an expansion of CD8+CD57+ cells. The study profiled TCR beta VDJ and CDR3 using genomic DNA as template. TCRdb passed the reads through MiXCR, listing each CDR3 protein once. The data contain approximately 220,000 distinct CDR3 sequences, about 44% of them singletons. The sequencing sample was made of sorted CD4+, CD8+, or CD8+CD57+ T cells (not recorded which) from PBMCs. The receptors here all came from a human donor with aplastic anemia.

The rearrangement links TRBV11-2 to TRBJ2-5, with 9 positions matching TRBD1. The germline CDR1 and CDR2 sequences are SGHAT and FQNNGV. V shed 2 bases, J shed 7 bases, and the junction held 8 bases outside the gene matches. The CDR3 has 15 amino acids. In nucleotides, the CDR3 is TGTGCCAGCAGCTTATCAGGGGCGGGACAGGGGACCCAGTACTTC. Its protein is CASSLSGAGQGTQYF.

The gene calls are TRBV20-1 and TRBJ1-2; TRBD1 is a possible D gene (6 bases). Germline assignment: CDR1 DFQATT and CDR2 SNEGSKA (reference sequence). Trimming took off 7 bases at V and 1 base at J, with 16 bases between the two ends. This CDR3 spans 14 amino acids. CDR3 loop: CSEKRAGDNYGYTF. For the CDR3, the DNA is TGCAGTGAAAAGCGGGCAGGGGATAACTATGGCTACACCTTC.